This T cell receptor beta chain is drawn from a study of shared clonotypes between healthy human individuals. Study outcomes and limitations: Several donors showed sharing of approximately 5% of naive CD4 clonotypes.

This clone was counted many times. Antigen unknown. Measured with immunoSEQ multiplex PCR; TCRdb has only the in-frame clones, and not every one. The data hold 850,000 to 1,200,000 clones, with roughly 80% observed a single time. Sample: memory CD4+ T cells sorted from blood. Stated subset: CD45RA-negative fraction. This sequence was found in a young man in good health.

The CDR3 here is CASSQDHGGRGQPQHF. Written as DNA, the CDR3 is TGCGCCAGCAGCCAAGATCATGGGGGTAGGGGCCAGCCCCAGCATTTT. The chain combines TRBV4-1 with TRBJ1-5; possible D gene TRBD1, 5 bases. From germline, CDR1 is MGHRA and CDR2 YSYEKL. The V gene lost 0 bases and the J gene lost 7 bases, with 16 bases spanning the gap. This CDR3 region has 16 residues.